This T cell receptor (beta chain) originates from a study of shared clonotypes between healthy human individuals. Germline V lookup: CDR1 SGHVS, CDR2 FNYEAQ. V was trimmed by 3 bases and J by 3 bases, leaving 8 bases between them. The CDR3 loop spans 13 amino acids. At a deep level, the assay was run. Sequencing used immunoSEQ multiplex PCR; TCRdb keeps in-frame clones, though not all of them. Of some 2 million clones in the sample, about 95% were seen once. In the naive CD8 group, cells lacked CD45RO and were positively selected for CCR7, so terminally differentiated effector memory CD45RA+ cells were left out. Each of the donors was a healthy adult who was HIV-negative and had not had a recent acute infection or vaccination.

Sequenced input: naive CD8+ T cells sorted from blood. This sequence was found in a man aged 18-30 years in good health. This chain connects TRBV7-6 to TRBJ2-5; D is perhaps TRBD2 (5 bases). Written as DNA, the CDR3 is TGTGCCAGCAGCTTCCCCGGGAAAGAGACCCAGTACTTC. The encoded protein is CASSFPGKETQYF.